These 27 T cell receptor beta chains came from one sample sequenced in a study of cytotoxic CD8 clonotypes in ibrutinib-treated CLL. Profiling relied on immunoSEQ multiplex PCR, and the TCRdb table lists in-frame clones only, not all of them. The data show approximately 140,000 clones, about 72% seen once. The specimen was PBMCs, collected after 12 months of ibrutinib treatment. All receptors come from a human donor with chronic lymphocytic leukemia.

The chain links TRBV18 to TRBJ1-1; the match to TRBD1 covers 7 bases. The CDR3 extends over 15 amino acids. Trimming removed 3 bases from V and 3 bases from J; junction bases left unmatched: 7. Germline lookup yields CDR1 KGHSH and CDR2 LQKENI. The CDR3 sequence is CASSPYRGDDTEAFF. DNA for the CDR3: TGTGCCAGCTCACCTTACAGGGGTGACGACACTGAAGCTTTCTTT. Looking up the rest from reference TRBV18 and TRBJ1-1 gives the full variable domain: NAGVMQNPRHLVRRRGQEARLRCSPMKGHSHVYWYRQLPEEGLKFMVYLQKENIIDESGMPKERFSAEFPKEGPSILRIQQVVRGDSAAYFCASSPYRGDDTEAFFGQGTRLTVV.

The V call is TRBV7-9, the J call TRBJ2-7; TRBD2 agrees at 8 bases. J gave up 4 bases and V 2 bases, and 16 bases lay outside the gene matches. The germline V gene encodes CDR1 SEHNR and CDR2 FQNEAQ (reference sequence). The CDR3 has 18 amino acids. The CDR3 region is CASSLTSGFGRQWYEQYF. As DNA, the CDR3 is TGTGCCAGCAGCTTAACTAGCGGATTCGGCCGTCAGTGGTACGAGCAGTACTTC.

This clone appeared a few times. The chain is built from TRBV10-1 and TRBJ1-2, with a weak D call TRBD1 (6 bases). CDR3 length: 16 residues. The germline gives CDR1 WNHNN, CDR2 SYGVQD (reference sequence). Trimming cost V 3 bases and J 4 bases, with 18 bases left between them. CDR3 sequence (DNA): TGCGCCAGCAGTGATGCAGGGGTCCCTTTATTCTATGGCTACACCTTC. This translates into CASSDAGVPLFYGYTF.

The chain combines TRBV7-2 with TRBJ2-2; TRBD2 is a possible D gene (5 bases). Trimming shortened V by 0 bases and J by 1 base, and 9 bases separated the two germline ends. Germline CDR1 SGHTA, CDR2 FQGNSA. The CDR3 extends over 16 amino acids. CDR3 nucleotide sequence: TGTGCCAGCAGCTTAGCAGCGGTCGGGAACACCGGGGAGCTGTTTTTT. It yields the protein CASSLAAVGNTGELFF.

The CDR3, as DNA: TGCGCCAGCAGCCAAGATTCTTTGGGGGCTCGGTACGAGCAGTACTTC. Amino acid sequence: CASSQDSLGARYEQYF. V usage is TRBV4-3 and J usage is TRBJ2-7, with a tentative D call TRBD1 (6 bases). Trimming took off 0 bases at V and 4 bases at J, with 16 bases between the two ends. Germline CDR1 LGHNA, CDR2 YSLEER. The CDR3 is 16 amino acids.

In DNA form, the CDR3 reads TGTGCCAGCAGCTTAGTCACCGGGGGCAGCTATGGCTACACCTTC. It is translated as CASSLVTGGSYGYTF. This chain connects TRBV5-6 to TRBJ1-2, with D perhaps matching TRBD1 (6 bases). In germline, CDR1 is SGHDT, CDR2 YYEEEE. Trimming pared 2 bases from V and 4 bases from J, leaving 15 bases between. The CDR3 consists of 15 residues.

The V call is TRBV28, the J call TRBJ2-7, with D possibly TRBD1 on 6 matching bases. The ends were cut back, 3 bases at V and 3 bases at J, with 12 bases in the middle. Germline V CDR1 and CDR2: MDHEN, SYDVKM. This CDR3 region has 14 residues. CDR3 DNA: TGTGCCAGCAGTTTCAGGGGCTTGGACTACGAGCAGTACTTC. This sequence encodes CASSFRGLDYEQYF.

This rearrangement joins TRBV11-2 to TRBJ2-7, with 9 bases fitting TRBD2. V shed 1 base and J 1 base; nucleotides not matched to a gene: 5. Germline loops: CDR1 SGHAT, CDR2 FQNNGV. The CDR3 length is 16 residues. For the CDR3, the DNA is TGTGCCAGCAGCTTAGGAGCGGGAGGAGGGTCCTACGAGCAGTACTTC. Its protein product is CASSLGAGGGSYEQYF. Using reference TRBV11-2 and TRBJ2-7 for the parts outside the CDR3, the full variable domain is EAGVAQSPRYKIIEKRQSVAFWCNPISGHATLYWYQQILGQGPKLLIQFQNNGVVDDSQLPKDRFSAERLKGVDSTLKIQPAKLEDSAVYLCASSLGAGGGSYEQYFGPGTRLTVT.

The chain has TRBV15 and TRBJ2-3, with no clear D. With 4 bases removed from V and 3 bases from J, the gap between germline ends came to 14 bases. Germline V lookup: CDR1 LNHNV, CDR2 YYDKDF (reference sequence). The CDR3 covers 15 residues. The CDR3 DNA follows: TGTGCCACCAGCACCGGACGGCAGGTAACAGATACGCAGTATTTT. This gives the protein CATSTGRQVTDTQYF. The variable domain in full, completed from reference TRBV15 and TRBJ2-3, reads DAMVIQNPRYQVTQFGKPVTLSCSQTLNHNVMYWYQQKSSQAPKLLFHYYDKDFNNEADTPDNFQSRRPNTSFCFLDIRSPGLGDTAMYLCATSTGRQVTDTQYFGPGTRLTVL.

The V gene is TRBV9, the J gene TRBJ2-3, with D tentatively TRBD2 (6 bases). Germline loops: CDR1 SGDLS, CDR2 YYNGEE. Between the trimmed V and J ends, which lost 0 bases and 2 bases, there was a span of 13 bases. The CDR3 loop spans 16 amino acids. The chain's CDR3 is CASSVEGSGHTDTQYF. As DNA, the CDR3 is TGTGCCAGCAGCGTAGAAGGTAGCGGTCACACAGATACGCAGTATTTT.

Comment on this clone: A junction end diverges from the germline sequence, so it may reflect a read error. CDR3 residues: CASGRDYDYTF. The CDR3 nucleotides read TGTGCCAGTGGACGAGACTATGACTACACCTTC. This sequence joins TRBV2 and TRBJ1-2; no clear D gene. CDR1 is SNHLY and CDR2 is FYNNEI in the germline V gene. The CDR3 is made up of 11 amino acids.

This chain joins TRBV7-6 and TRBJ2-4; perhaps D is TRBD1 or TRBD2 (5 bases each). Trimming pared 5 bases from V and 2 bases from J, leaving 16 bases between. CDR1 SGHVS and CDR2 FNYEAQ come from the germline V gene. The CDR3 runs to 16 residues. The CDR3 loop reads CASSLRGEGTKNIQYF. CDR3 DNA: TGTGCCAGCAGCCTACGAGGGGAAGGGACCAAAAACATTCAGTACTTC.

CDR3 nucleotide sequence: TGTGCCAGCAGCCAAGAGTCGAGAGTTGGCAGGATCTACGAGCAGTACTTC. It encodes CASSQESRVGRIYEQYF. J is TRBJ2-7 and V is TRBV4-2; the D is unclear. V lost 0 bases to trimming and J lost 3 bases, with 18 bases between them. The CDR3 has 17 amino acids. Germline loops: CDR1 LGHNA, CDR2 YNFKEQ.

The CDR3 DNA is TGTGCCAGCAGCCCGCCGGGGCGGGGAATGAATGAGCAGTTCTTC. Its translation: CASSPPGRGMNEQFF. The gene calls are TRBV6-5 and TRBJ2-1, with D possibly TRBD2 on 6 matching bases. Trimming took off 6 bases at V and 7 bases at J, with 19 bases between the two ends. Germline CDR1 is MNHEY and CDR2 is SVGAGI. The CDR3 runs to 15 residues.

This sequence joins TRBV7-2 and TRBJ2-1, with 12 bases lining up with TRBD2. CDR1 and CDR2 from the germline V gene are SGHTA and FQGNSA. Germline trimming cut 5 bases from V and 8 bases from J; bases unmatched to any gene: 10. This CDR3 region has 16 residues. This CDR3 is CASSRRLAGGRDEQFF. The CDR3 region has the DNA TGTGCCAGCAGCCGGAGGCTAGCGGGGGGGCGGGATGAGCAGTTCTTC.

This chain links TRBV2 with TRBJ1-4; 7 bases fit TRBD1. J gave up 5 bases and V 9 bases, and 6 bases lay outside the gene matches. CDR1 is SNHLY, CDR2 FYNNEI, per germline. The CDR3 spans 13 residues. The CDR3 loop is CARQGQNNEKLFF. The CDR3 region has the DNA TGTGCCAGGCAGGGACAGAACAATGAAAAACTGTTTTTT.

A few counts support this clone. CDR3 in DNA: TGTGCCAGCAGCTTAGTTACAGGGTGGTCTGGAAACACCATATATTTT. Its protein product is CASSLVTGWSGNTIYF. The J gene is TRBJ1-3, the V gene TRBV5-5, with D possibly being TRBD1 (6 bases). Germline lookup yields CDR1 SGHKS and CDR2 YYEKEE (reference sequence). This CDR3 has 16 amino acids. V lost 2 bases and J 1 base, leaving 13 bases between the germline ends.

Comments on this clone: A much larger clonotype is one base distant, so this may be a read error. The chain combines TRBV5-1 with TRBJ2-7; D is ambiguous. V was cut by 3 bases and J by 6 bases, with 10 bases left in between. Germline-derived CDR1 and CDR2 are SGHRS and YFSETQ. This CDR3 is built from 12 residues. CDR3 in DNA: TGCGCCAGCAGCTACGGACCTGGCGAGCAGTACTTC. Its translation: CASSYGPGEQYF.

Comment on this clone: One junction end does not reproduce the germline sequence, and a read error may be involved. This rearrangement joins TRBV28 to TRBJ1-5; 9 nucleotides align to TRBD1. The germline gives CDR1 MDHEN, CDR2 SYDVKM. The CDR3 extends over 14 amino acids. The CDR3 coding sequence is TGTGCCAACAGTCGGGACAGGGTAGGTCAGCCCCAGCATTTT. Translation gives CANSRDRVGQPQHF.

Here the CDR3 reads CASSRSGTLALYGNVLTF. The CDR3 nucleotides read TGTGCCAGTAGCCGCTCCGGGACATTGGCTCTATACGGAAACGTCCTGACTTTC. The rearrangement uses TRBV19 and TRBJ2-6; TRBD1 is a possible D gene (6 bases). This CDR3 is 18 amino acids long. Germline lookup yields CDR1 LNHDA and CDR2 SQIVND (reference sequence). Trimming removed 6 bases at V and 10 bases at J, with 28 bases between.

V usage is TRBV4-2 and J usage is TRBJ2-3, with D uncertain. V was shortened by 4 bases and J by 1 base, with 18 bases between the two germline ends. In germline, CDR1 is LGHNA, CDR2 YNFKEQ. This CDR3 region has 17 residues. The CDR3 DNA follows: TGTGCCAGCAGCCTCGTTCTCGGGTTTCGGGGCACAGATACGCAGTATTTT. Its protein is CASSLVLGFRGTDTQYF.

The chain has TRBV5-1 and TRBJ2-3; D is perhaps TRBD1 or TRBD2 (5 bases each). Trimming cost V 3 bases and J 4 bases, with 15 bases left between them. Germline values: CDR1 SGHRS, CDR2 YFSETQ. The CDR3 runs to 15 residues. CDR3 loop: CASSWTGTWADTQYF. CDR3 DNA: TGCGCCAGCAGCTGGACCGGGACCTGGGCAGATACGCAGTATTTT.

V usage is TRBV6-1 and J usage is TRBJ1-6, with no clear D. Trimming cost V 9 bases and J 0 bases, with 12 bases left between them. There are 15 residues in the CDR3. Per the germline V gene, CDR1 is MNHNS and CDR2 is SASEGT. CDR3 protein: CASRTESSYNSPLHF. The CDR3 nucleotides read TGTGCCAGTAGGACGGAGAGCTCCTATAATTCACCCCTCCACTTT.

The chain is built from TRBV7-9 and TRBJ2-1; 7 bases align to TRBD1. Germline V CDR1 and CDR2: SEHNR, FQNEAQ (reference sequence). With 6 bases clipped from V and 6 bases from J, the junction kept 11 bases outside the gene matches. The CDR3 has 15 amino acids. The CDR3 loop reads CASRTAGTDFNEQFF. The CDR3 nucleotides are TGTGCCAGCAGGACTGCCGGGACAGACTTCAATGAGCAGTTCTTC.

This clone was seen only once. The V call is TRBV18, the J call TRBJ2-1; maybe TRBD1 (6 bases). Between the trimmed V and J ends, which lost 3 bases and 8 bases, there was a span of 11 bases. This CDR3 is built from 13 residues. The germline V gene encodes CDR1 KGHSH and CDR2 LQKENI. The CDR3 bases are TGTGCCAGCTCACCTCGACAGGTTGATGAGCAGTTCTTC. This encodes CASSPRQVDEQFF. Supplemented by reference TRBV18 and TRBJ2-1, the full variable domain reads NAGVMQNPRHLVRRRGQEARLRCSPMKGHSHVYWYRQLPEEGLKFMVYLQKENIIDESGMPKERFSAEFPKEGPSILRIQQVVRGDSAAYFCASSPRQVDEQFFGPGTRLTVL.

The rearrangement joins TRBV29-1 to TRBJ2-2, with a tentative D call TRBD2 (5 bases). Trimming shortened V by 4 bases and J by 6 bases, and 12 bases separated the two germline ends. The CDR3 covers 13 residues. The germline CDR1 and CDR2 sequences are SQVTM and ANQGSEA. CDR3 DNA: TGCAGCGTTGGGTCGGGGTTTGCCGGGGAGCTGTTTTTT. Protein: CSVGSGFAGELFF.

The chain carries TRBV14 and TRBJ1-1; D unresolved. V was trimmed by 3 bases and J by 0 bases, leaving 5 bases between them. Germline V gene data show CDR1 as SGHDN and CDR2 as FVKESK. This CDR3 is 13 amino acids long. CDR3 bases: TGTGCCAGCAGCCAGATGATGAACACTGAAGCTTTCTTT. Its protein is CASSQMMNTEAFF.